This T cell receptor (beta chain) was captured by sequencing in a study of blood T cell repertoires in COVID-19. The CDR3 is 13 amino acids. The V gene's germline CDR1 is LGHDT and CDR2 YNNKEL (reference sequence). V was shortened by 0 bases and J by 4 bases, with 6 bases between the two germline ends. About this clone itself: Different DNA sequences within this sample yield the same CDR3.

Ages ranged from about 18 to 100 years, with residence in about two dozen US areas. Membership in each cohort depended on participant-reported clinical history. TCRdb keeps only in-frame clones here, not all; method: immunoSEQ multiplex PCR. The sample yields about 180,000 clones, more than 75% seen once. The chain is built from TRBV3-1 (or the pseudogene TRBV3-2) and TRBJ2-5; D possibly corresponds to TRBD1 (5 bases). The clonotype was recovered from a human donor with acute COVID-19. The donor label of this sample is uncertain. Material: PBMCs or T cells enriched from blood (not recorded which). The CDR3 here is CASSQDRGETQYF. CDR3 sequence (DNA): TGTGCCAGCAGCCAAGATAGGGGAGAGACCCAGTACTTC.